The present TCR beta chain was sequenced within a study of blood T cell repertoires in COVID-19. Overall study context: Nucleic acid was either cDNA or gDNA, and it came from T cells, B-cell-depleted T cells, or PBMCs.

This CDR3 contains 15 residues. CDR1 and CDR2 from the germline V gene are LGHDT and YNNKEL (reference sequence). V lost 0 bases and J lost 3; bases outside the gene matches: 5. Authors' processing steps: Amplification with reference gene primers provided the estimates of nucleated cell counts. The protocol was immunoSEQ multiplex PCR, while the TCRdb copy is restricted to in-frame clones and leaves out a portion. The V and J calls and clone size were taken over from that table, and D and trimming were inferred from the DNA. This table holds 330,000 or so clones, roughly 86% found once. The specimen sequenced was peripheral blood. The rearrangement links TRBV3-1 (or the pseudogene TRBV3-2) to TRBJ2-7; TRBD2 aligns across 7 bases. This sequence originates from a man aged 25-40 years with COVID-19, enrolled during active disease. Here the CDR3 reads CASSQDWPSGYEQYF. The DNA of the CDR3 is TGTGCCAGCAGCCAAGATTGGCCTAGCGGCTACGAGCAGTACTTC.